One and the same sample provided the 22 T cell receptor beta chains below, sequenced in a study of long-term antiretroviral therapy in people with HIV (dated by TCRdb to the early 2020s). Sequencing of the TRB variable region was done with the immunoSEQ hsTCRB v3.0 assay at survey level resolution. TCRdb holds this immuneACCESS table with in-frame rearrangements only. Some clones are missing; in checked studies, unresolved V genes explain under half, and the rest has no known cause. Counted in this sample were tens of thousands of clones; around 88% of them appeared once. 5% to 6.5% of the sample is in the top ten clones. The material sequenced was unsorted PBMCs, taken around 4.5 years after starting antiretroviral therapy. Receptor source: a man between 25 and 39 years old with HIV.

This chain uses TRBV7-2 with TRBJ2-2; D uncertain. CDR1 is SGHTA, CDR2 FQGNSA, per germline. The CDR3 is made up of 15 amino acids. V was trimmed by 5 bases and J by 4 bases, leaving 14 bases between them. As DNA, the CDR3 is TGTGCCAGCAGCCCTCGAGTAAGGGCCACCGGGGAGCTGTTTTTT. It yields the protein CASSPRVRATGELFF.

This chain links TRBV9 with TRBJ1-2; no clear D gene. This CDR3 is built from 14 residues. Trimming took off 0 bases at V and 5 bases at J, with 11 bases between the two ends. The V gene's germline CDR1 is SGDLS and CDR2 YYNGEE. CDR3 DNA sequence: TGTGCCAGCAGCGTAGCCGCAGATCCTTATGGCTACACCTTC. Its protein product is CASSVAADPYGYTF.

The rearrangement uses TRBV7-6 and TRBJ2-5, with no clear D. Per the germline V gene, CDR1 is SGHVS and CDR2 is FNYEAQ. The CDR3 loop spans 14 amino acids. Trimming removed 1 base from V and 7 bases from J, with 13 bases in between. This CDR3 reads CASSLEGNSGTQYF. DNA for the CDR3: TGTGCCAGCAGCTTAGAGGGCAACTCAGGGACCCAGTACTTC.

CDR3 coding DNA: TGTGCCAGCAGTGAAGAGGGGGAGACTGAAGCTTTCTTT. Amino acids: CASSEEGETEAFF. The chain employs TRBV6-1 and TRBJ1-1; a weak D match, TRBD1 (6 bases). The CDR3 length is 13 residues. The germline V gene encodes CDR1 MNHNS and CDR2 SASEGT. V gave up 1 base and J gave up 5 bases, with 8 bases separating them.

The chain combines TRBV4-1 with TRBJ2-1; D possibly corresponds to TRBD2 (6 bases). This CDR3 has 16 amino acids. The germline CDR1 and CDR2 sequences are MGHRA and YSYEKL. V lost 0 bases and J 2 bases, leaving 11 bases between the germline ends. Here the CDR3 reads CASSQEFAGTYNEQFF. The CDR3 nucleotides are TGCGCCAGCAGCCAAGAATTCGCGGGGACCTACAATGAGCAGTTCTTC.

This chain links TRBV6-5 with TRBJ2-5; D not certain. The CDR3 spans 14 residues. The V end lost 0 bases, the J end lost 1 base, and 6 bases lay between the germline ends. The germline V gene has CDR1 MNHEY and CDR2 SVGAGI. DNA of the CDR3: TGTGCCAGCAGTTACTCTTGGCTCCAAGAGACCCAGTACTTC. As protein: CASSYSWLQETQYF.

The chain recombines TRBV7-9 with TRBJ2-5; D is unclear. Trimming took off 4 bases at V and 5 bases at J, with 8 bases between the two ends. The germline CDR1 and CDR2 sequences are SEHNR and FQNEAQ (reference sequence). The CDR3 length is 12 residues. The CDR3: CASSSHKETQYF. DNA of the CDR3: TGTGCCAGCAGCTCCCACAAGGAGACCCAGTACTTC.

CDR3 in amino acids: CASSNNGGLNYGYTF. In DNA, the CDR3 is TGTGCCAGCAGCAACAACGGGGGCCTAAACTATGGCTACACCTTC. The genes are TRBV7-8 and TRBJ1-2; a weak D match, TRBD1 (6 bases). Trimming shortened V by 5 bases and J by 2 bases, and 15 bases separated the two germline ends. The CDR3 runs 15 residues. The germline CDR1 and CDR2 sequences are SGHVS and FQNEAQ.

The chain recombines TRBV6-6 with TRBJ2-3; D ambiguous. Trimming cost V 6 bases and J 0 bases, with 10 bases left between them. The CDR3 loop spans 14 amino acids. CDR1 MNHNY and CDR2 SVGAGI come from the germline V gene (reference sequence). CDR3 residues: CASSGVASTDTQYF. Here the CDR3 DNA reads TGTGCCAGCAGCGGAGTAGCCAGCACAGATACGCAGTATTTT.

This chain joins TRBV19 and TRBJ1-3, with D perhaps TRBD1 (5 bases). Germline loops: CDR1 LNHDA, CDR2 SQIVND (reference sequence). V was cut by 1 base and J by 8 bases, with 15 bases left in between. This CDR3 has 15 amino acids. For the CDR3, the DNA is TGTGCCAGTAGTATAGGGGGCAGGAAAAGGGACACCATATATTTT. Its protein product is CASSIGGRKRDTIYF.

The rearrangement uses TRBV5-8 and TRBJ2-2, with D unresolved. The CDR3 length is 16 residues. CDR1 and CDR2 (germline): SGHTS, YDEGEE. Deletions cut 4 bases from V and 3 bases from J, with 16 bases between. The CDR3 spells CASSPGRAEDTGELFF. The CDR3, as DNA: TGTGCCAGCAGCCCGGGTCGGGCAGAAGACACCGGGGAGCTGTTTTTT.

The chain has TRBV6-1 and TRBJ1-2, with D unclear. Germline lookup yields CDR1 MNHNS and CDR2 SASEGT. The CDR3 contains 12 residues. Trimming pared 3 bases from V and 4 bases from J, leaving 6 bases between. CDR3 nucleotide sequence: TGTGCCAGCAGTGACGAACTCTATGGCTACACCTTC. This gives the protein CASSDELYGYTF.

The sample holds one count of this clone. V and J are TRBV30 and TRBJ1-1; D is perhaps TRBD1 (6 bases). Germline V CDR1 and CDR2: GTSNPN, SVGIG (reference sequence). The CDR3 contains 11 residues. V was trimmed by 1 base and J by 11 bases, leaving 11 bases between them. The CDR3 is CAWSEGGSAFF. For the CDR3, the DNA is TGTGCCTGGAGTGAGGGGGGCTCGGCTTTCTTT.

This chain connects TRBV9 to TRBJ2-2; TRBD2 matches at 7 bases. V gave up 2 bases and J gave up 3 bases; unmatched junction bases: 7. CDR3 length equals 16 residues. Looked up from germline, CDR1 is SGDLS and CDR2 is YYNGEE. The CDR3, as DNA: TGTGCCAGCAGCGTCAAGGGAGGGCCTTACACCGGGGAGCTGTTTTTT. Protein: CASSVKGGPYTGELFF.

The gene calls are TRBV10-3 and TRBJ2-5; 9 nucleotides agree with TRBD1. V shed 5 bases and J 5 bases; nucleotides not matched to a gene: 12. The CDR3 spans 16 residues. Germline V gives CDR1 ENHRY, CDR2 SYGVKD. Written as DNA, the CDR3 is TGTGCCATCAGTTTGGGACAGGGCAGGGCCAGGGAGACCCAGTACTTC. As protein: CAISLGQGRARETQYF.

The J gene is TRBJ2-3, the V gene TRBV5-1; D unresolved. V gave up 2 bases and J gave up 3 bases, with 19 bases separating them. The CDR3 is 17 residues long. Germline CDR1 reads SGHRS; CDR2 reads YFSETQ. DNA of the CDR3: TGCGCCAGCAGCTTTAGTGGGTTGGAAGTTAAGACAGATACGCAGTATTTT. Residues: CASSFSGLEVKTDTQYF.

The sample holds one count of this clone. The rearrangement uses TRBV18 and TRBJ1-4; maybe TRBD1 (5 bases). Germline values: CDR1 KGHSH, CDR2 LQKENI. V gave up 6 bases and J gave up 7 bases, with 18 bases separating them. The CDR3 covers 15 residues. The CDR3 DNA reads TGTGCCAGCTCCCTCCCCGGGCTGGGGGGTGAAAAACTGTTTTTT. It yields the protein CASSLPGLGGEKLFF.

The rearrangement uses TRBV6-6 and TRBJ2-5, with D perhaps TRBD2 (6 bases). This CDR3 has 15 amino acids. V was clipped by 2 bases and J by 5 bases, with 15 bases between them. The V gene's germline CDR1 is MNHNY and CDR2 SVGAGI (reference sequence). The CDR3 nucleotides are TGTGCCAGCAGTTACGGGGGGACGTTAATGGAGACCCAGTACTTC. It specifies CASSYGGTLMETQYF.

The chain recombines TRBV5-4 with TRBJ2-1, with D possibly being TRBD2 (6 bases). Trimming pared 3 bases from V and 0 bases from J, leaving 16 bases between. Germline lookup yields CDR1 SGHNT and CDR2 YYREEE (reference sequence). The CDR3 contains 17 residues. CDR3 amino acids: CASSSKGGASSYNEQFF. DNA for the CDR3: TGTGCCAGCAGCTCGAAAGGAGGGGCCAGCTCCTACAATGAGCAGTTCTTC.

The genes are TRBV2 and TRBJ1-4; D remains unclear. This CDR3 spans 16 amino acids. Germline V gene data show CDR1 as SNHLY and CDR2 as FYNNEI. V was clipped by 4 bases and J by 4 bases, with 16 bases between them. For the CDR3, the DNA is TGTGCCAGCAGTGCGAGGAGCCTCCTCCTTAATGAAAAACTGTTTTTT. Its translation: CASSARSLLLNEKLFF.

The CDR3 region has the DNA TGTGCCAGCAGTAACCGGGACAGGGGGGACACCCAGTACTTC. This translates into CASSNRDRGDTQYF. The V and J genes are TRBV2 and TRBJ2-5, with 11 bases lining up with TRBD1. Germline assignment: CDR1 SNHLY and CDR2 FYNNEI. CDR3 size: 14 residues. Unmatched junction bases numbered 7, after V lost 5 bases and J lost 8 bases.

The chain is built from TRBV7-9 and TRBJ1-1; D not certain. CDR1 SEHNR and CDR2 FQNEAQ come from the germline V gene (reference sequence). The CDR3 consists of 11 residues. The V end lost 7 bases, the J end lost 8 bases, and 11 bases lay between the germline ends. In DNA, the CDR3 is TGTGCCAGCACCAAATCCAGGGAAGCTTTCTTT. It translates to CASTKSREAFF.